Sequencing of this T cell receptor beta chain was carried out in a study of T cell clonality in common variable immunodeficiency. The CDR3 is 16 amino acids. Germline lookup yields CDR1 SGHRS and CDR2 YFSETQ. V was pared by 3 bases and J by 0 bases, with 2 bases of the junction left unmatched. Measured with immunoSEQ multiplex PCR; TCRdb has only the in-frame clones, and not every one. The profile covers about 64,000 clones, none occurring a single time. This clone was picked up many times. From the germline J gene comes the end of the CDR3, since the read stops 3 residues before it. The sequencing input was peripheral blood mononuclear cells. The source is a person between 18 and 69 years old in good health. The V gene is TRBV5-1, the J gene TRBJ2-5; 13 positions agree with TRBD2. Partial CDR3 DNA: TGCGCCAGCAGCTCGGGGACTAGCGGGGACCAAGAGACC. This gives the protein CASSSGTSGDQET. The whole CDR3 is CASSSGTSGDQETQYF.